The sequence of this T cell receptor beta chain was determined in a study of CD8 T cells in Susac syndrome. Reverse transcription of 0.5 to 1 ug RNA was performed with random hexamers. TCRdb ran MiXCR on the immunoSEQ multiplex PCR reads and lists one entry per CDR3 protein. The sample includes fewer than 200,000 distinct CDR3 sequences, approximately 94% of them seen just once. The V gene lost 1 base and the J gene lost 4 bases, with 11 bases spanning the gap. Germline assignment: CDR1 SGHTA and CDR2 FQGNSA. The CDR3 extends over 15 amino acids. The sequencing sample was made of CD4+ T cells from PBMCs. The chain couples TRBV7-2 to TRBJ2-1, with D unclear. The receptor was derived from a human donor in good health. The DNA for the CDR3 is TGTGCCAGCAGCTTAGTGGTGGGGTTTTACAATGAGCAGTTCTTC. This translates into CASSLVVGFYNEQFF.